This entry lists 18 T cell receptor beta chains sequenced from one sample in a study of spatial heterogeneity in lung cancer. Whole-study findings and limits: Higher tumor mutation counts went along with higher counts of expanded intratumoral alpha and beta TCRs.

Using its own MiXCR run on the 5' RACE reads, TCRdb lists one record per CDR3 protein. The sample yields around 11,000 distinct CDR3 sequences, around 7.9% seen once. Time point noted: sample taken at primary tumor resection. Their antigen targets remain unknown. This sample comprised lung tumor tissue, obtained at surgery. These receptors were obtained from a female donor with early-stage non-small cell lung cancer.

This clonotype was observed at least ten times. This beta chain is an off-target read within a library intended for alpha chains, so its frequency means little. V and J are TRBV2 and TRBJ1-2; D call uncertain. The V gene lost 6 bases and the J gene lost 2 bases, with 13 bases spanning the gap. CDR1 is SNHLY, CDR2 FYNNEI, per germline. The CDR3 consists of 14 residues. The CDR3 coding sequence is TGTGCCAGCAGGTGGCGGTTAGGAAACTATGGCTACACCTTC. This gives the protein CASRWRLGNYGYTF.

In its sample, this clonotype was seen many times. Since it is a stray read in a library aimed at alpha chains, this beta chain has a size that is not meaningful. V usage is TRBV5-4 and J usage is TRBJ1-1; 8 bases match TRBD1. In germline, CDR1 is SGHNT, CDR2 YYREEE (reference sequence). Germline trimming cut 6 bases from V and 1 base from J; bases unmatched to any gene: 5. There are 14 residues in the CDR3. The CDR3 sequence is CASNRGQGNTEAFF. For the CDR3, the DNA is TGTGCCAGCAACCGCGGACAGGGGAACACTGAAGCTTTCTTT.

This clonotype was counted at least ten times. This beta chain lies outside the target of a library built for alpha chains; its clone size means little. DNA of the CDR3: TGTGCCAGCAGCTTTAATGGGGGCTGGGCAGATACGCAGTATTTT. The encoded protein is CASSFNGGWADTQYF. The chain joins TRBV5-6 to TRBJ2-3; perhaps TRBD1 as D (6 bases). This CDR3 spans 15 amino acids. Trimming took 2 bases from V and 4 from J, leaving 14 bases between them. CDR1 is SGHDT, CDR2 YYEEEE, per germline.

Concerning this clonotype: In a library made to pick up alpha chains, this beta chain is a stray read with a size that means little. The V and J genes are TRBV5-1 and TRBJ2-5, with D tentatively TRBD1 (6 bases). V lost 7 bases and J lost 1, with 11 bases in between. Germline loops: CDR1 SGHRS, CDR2 YFSETQ. The CDR3 has 13 residues. The CDR3 loop reads CASGVGAQETQYF. The DNA for the CDR3 is TGCGCCAGCGGGGTGGGGGCCCAAGAGACCCAGTACTTC.

At least ten counts were recorded for this clonotype. This beta chain is a stray read from a library made for alpha chains; its abundance is not meaningful. The chain is built from TRBV7-9 and TRBJ2-3, with 7 bases matching TRBD1. From germline, CDR1 is SEHNR and CDR2 FQNEAQ (reference sequence). The CDR3 has 15 amino acids. V trimming: 1 base; J trimming: 0 bases; junction bases outside the gene matches: 1. CDR3 region: CASSLGDSSTDTQYF. CDR3 bases: TGTGCCAGCAGCTTAGGGGACAGTAGCACAGATACGCAGTATTTT.

This clonotype was observed many times. This beta chain is a stray sequence in a library constructed for alpha chains; its clone size is not meaningful. The V gene is TRBV7-2, the J gene TRBJ2-1; D could derive from TRBD1 or TRBD2 (6 bases each). CDR1 SGHTA and CDR2 FQGNSA come from the germline V gene. CDR3 length: 14 amino acids. V lost 3 bases and J lost 4, with 10 bases in between. The CDR3: CASSLIGGYNEQFF. The CDR3, as DNA: TGTGCCAGCAGCTTGATAGGGGGGTACAATGAGCAGTTCTTC.

This clonotype has more than one count but fewer than ten. Since the library was made to target alpha chains, this beta chain is a stray read and its abundance is not meaningful. The chain joins TRBV7-2 to TRBJ1-2; D unclear. The germline gives CDR1 SGHTA, CDR2 FQGNSA. Trimming removed 5 bases at V and 8 bases at J, with 15 bases between. This CDR3 region has 13 residues. The CDR3 protein is CASSVSAVVGYTF. In DNA form, the CDR3 reads TGTGCCAGCAGCGTTTCAGCAGTAGTCGGCTACACCTTC.

Turning to this clonotype: A library made for alpha chains picked up this beta chain off target, so its size means little. The CDR3 region is CASSQTAGEGVEQYF. The CDR3 DNA sequence: TGTGCCAGCAGCCAAACTGCTGGGGAGGGGGTCGAGCAGTACTTC. The V call is TRBV3-1, the J call TRBJ2-7, with a possible D match to TRBD2 (7 bases). CDR3 length: 15 residues. Trimming removed 2 bases from V and 6 bases from J, with 17 bases in between. Germline lookup yields CDR1 LGHDT and CDR2 YNNKEL (reference sequence).

This clonotype was counted at least ten times. In a library made to pick up alpha chains, this beta chain is a stray read with a size that means little. V and J are TRBV5-6 and TRBJ1-1; D unclear. The CDR3 has 18 amino acids. The V gene lost 0 bases and the J gene lost 4 bases, with 22 bases spanning the gap. Germline values: CDR1 SGHDT, CDR2 YYEEEE. In nucleotides, the CDR3 is TGTGCCAGCAGCTTGGATCCCCGGGAGCTTTATACGACCACTGAAGCTTTCTTT. Its translation is CASSLDPRELYTTTEAFF.

This clonotype was detected ten times or more. This beta chain appears as a stray read in a library generated for alpha chains; its size is not informative. V gene TRBV5-1 combines with J gene TRBJ1-3; TRBD1 matches 7 bases. V was pared by 4 bases and J by 16 bases, with 8 bases of the junction left unmatched. The CDR3 sequence is 11 residues long. CDR1 is SGHRS, CDR2 YFSETQ, per germline. CDR3 in DNA: TGCGCCAGCAGCCTAGAGGGACAGCGCTATTTT. It is translated as CASSLEGQRYF. Using reference TRBV5-1 and TRBJ1-3 for the parts outside the CDR3, the full variable domain is KAGVTQTPRYLIKTRGQQVTLSCSPISGHRSVSWYQQTPGQGLQFLFEYFSETQRNKGNFPGRFSGRQFSNSRSEMNVSTLELGDSALYLCASSLEGQRYFGEGSWLTVV.

This clonotype showed up many times. This beta chain is a stray sequence in a library constructed for alpha chains; its clone size is not meaningful. The gene calls are TRBV24-1 and TRBJ2-3; perhaps TRBD2 as D (7 bases). CDR1 KGHDR and CDR2 SFDVKD come from the germline V gene. The CDR3 consists of 21 residues. Trimming shortened V by 3 bases and J by 0 bases, and 27 bases separated the two germline ends. CDR3 sequence reads: CATSDPGFASGGLTSTDTQYF. CDR3 nucleotides: TGTGCCACCAGTGATCCGGGCTTTGCCTCCGGGGGGCTAACTAGCACAGATACGCAGTATTTT.

This clonotype has at least ten counts. The library was prepared for alpha chains; this beta chain is a stray read, so its frequency means little. The chain employs TRBV7-2 and TRBJ1-6; TRBD1 matches 8 bases. J was trimmed by 6 bases and V by 4 bases; bases with no gene match: 11. The germline V gene encodes CDR1 SGHTA and CDR2 FQGNSA. The CDR3 consists of 17 residues. The CDR3: CASSSFGQGLLNSPLHF. The CDR3 DNA is TGTGCCAGCAGCTCATTCGGACAGGGCCTCCTTAATTCACCCCTCCACTTT.

At least ten counts were recorded for this clonotype. Since it is a stray read in a library aimed at alpha chains, this beta chain has a size that is not meaningful. CDR3 amino acids: CASSVDGGSSTDTQYF. The CDR3 nucleotides read TGTGCCAGCAGCGTAGACGGGGGATCTAGCACAGATACGCAGTATTTT. The chain uses TRBV9 and TRBJ2-3, with a tentative D call TRBD2 (6 bases). The CDR3 is 16 amino acids. Germline CDR1 is SGDLS and CDR2 is YYNGEE. V lost 0 bases to trimming and J lost 0 bases, with 11 bases between them.

This clonotype appeared many times. This beta chain is an off-target read within a library intended for alpha chains, so its frequency means little. This chain uses TRBV29-1 with TRBJ2-1; possible D gene TRBD1, 5 bases. The CDR3 consists of 12 residues. Trimming stripped 4 bases from V and 7 bases from J, with 11 bases between. The germline CDR1 and CDR2 sequences are SQVTM and ANQGSEA. The DNA of the CDR3 is TGCAGCGTTGTTCCAGGGCAGAATGAGCAGTTCTTC. Translating gives CSVVPGQNEQFF.

This clonotype was picked up many times. For a library built for alpha chains, this beta chain is a stray read; little rests on its size. The genes are TRBV7-2 and TRBJ1-1; D not resolved. V was pared by 3 bases and J by 4 bases, with 15 bases between. Germline V gene lookup returns CDR1 SGHTA and CDR2 FQGNSA. The CDR3 is made up of 15 amino acids. The DNA for the CDR3 is TGTGCCAGCAGCTTCCGTCCCGACTTTAGCACTGAAGCTTTCTTT. It translates to CASSFRPDFSTEAFF.

In this sample, this clonotype turned up many times. With the library built for alpha chains, this beta chain is off target and its frequency is not meaningful. This chain links TRBV9 with TRBJ2-3; 8 positions agree with TRBD1. Germline-derived CDR1 and CDR2 are SGDLS and YYNGEE. This CDR3 is built from 15 residues. V shed 3 bases, J shed 6 bases, and the junction held 9 bases outside the gene matches. In nucleotides, the CDR3 is TGTGCCAGCAGCGCCGGGGACAGGCCGGGGGATACGCAGTATTTT. Its protein product is CASSAGDRPGDTQYF.

To note about this clonotype: Little can be read into the size of this beta chain, an off-target read in a library designed for alpha chains. This chain links TRBV4-3 with TRBJ2-7, with D perhaps TRBD1 (5 bases). This CDR3 has 15 residues. Germline V lookup: CDR1 LGHNA, CDR2 YSLEER. V was pared by 0 bases and J by 5 bases, with 14 bases between. CDR3 amino acids: CASSQEGWARDEQYF. CDR3 coding DNA: TGCGCCAGCAGCCAAGAAGGGTGGGCCAGGGACGAGCAGTACTTC.

At least ten counts were recorded for this clonotype. This beta chain slipped into a library made for alpha chains as a stray read, so its size is not meaningful. The genes are TRBV7-2 and TRBJ1-2; 7 bases line up with TRBD1. This CDR3 has 16 amino acids. Germline trimming cut 3 bases from V and 5 bases from J; bases unmatched to any gene: 12. CDR1 and CDR2 from the germline V gene are SGHTA and FQGNSA. This CDR3 reads CASSFLGGRGGYGYTF. CDR3 in DNA: TGTGCCAGCAGCTTCTTAGGGGGCCGAGGAGGTTATGGCTACACCTTC.